This entry features one TCR beta chain sequence. Its specificity is unknown. It was with 60 Vbeta and 13 Jbeta primers that the PCR ran. The data were produced by immunoSEQ multiplex PCR, yet TCRdb's version contains in-frame clones alone and is incomplete. The table includes 100,000 to 120,000 clones, approximately 86% detected once. The J segment lost 15 bases and the V segment lost 2 bases, leaving 7 bases of the junction unmatched. CDR1 and CDR2 (germline): MNHEY, SVGAGI. This CDR3 region has 12 residues. The data derive from a study of cytomegalovirus exposure and HLA in healthy donors. Whole-study findings and limits: HLA-A and HLA-B allele assignments for most subjects were reportedly predicted accurately using TCR beta sequences. In a later analysis, several top co-occurrence clusters appeared linked to parvovirus B19, influenza, CMV and Epstein-Barr virus. The classifier was said to identify cytomegalovirus status with high specificity and sensitivity.

This sequence was found in a man between 18 and 35 years old in good health and CMV-seronegative. The chain has TRBV6-5 and TRBJ2-1; 7 nucleotides line up with TRBD1. Sequencing input: PBMCs. CDR3 in amino acids: CASSYPGQVAFF. The CDR3 DNA sequence: TGTGCCAGCAGTTACCCAGGACAGGTAGCGTTCTTC.